Listed here are 30 T cell receptor beta chains from one sample, sequenced in a study of shared clonotypes between healthy human individuals (dated by TCRdb to 2020 to 2022). The receptor library was made with the immunoSEQ multiplex PCR assay. The source is immuneACCESS, and TCRdb retained only in-frame sequences with V and J called. Part of the clones is not carried over; for the studies checked, unresolved V genes explain less than half of this, and the remainder is unexplained. The sample table holds around 2,000,000 clones, of which about 95% were seen once. The top ten constitute 0.1% to 0.15% of the sample. The sample consisted of naive CD4+ T cells sorted from blood. The cell subset or site label corresponds to: CD45RA+ positively selected. Receptor source: a man aged 18 to 29 in good health.

This clone appeared a single time. This rearrangement joins TRBV6-5 to TRBJ1-1; 8 bases are shared with TRBD1. In germline, CDR1 is MNHEY, CDR2 SVGAGI. CDR3 length: 16 amino acids. Trimming removed 2 bases from V and 1 base from J; junction bases left unmatched: 6. CDR3 loop: CASSYTQGARNTEAFF. In DNA form, the CDR3 reads TGTGCCAGCAGTTACACTCAGGGGGCCCGGAACACTGAAGCTTTCTTT.

The J gene is TRBJ1-3, the V gene TRBV10-3, with 7 bases that match TRBD1. J was trimmed by 0 bases and V by 4 bases; bases with no gene match: 6. The CDR3 sequence is 16 residues long. Per the germline V gene, CDR1 is ENHRY and CDR2 is SYGVKD. The CDR3 region has the DNA TGTGCCATCAGTGCGACAGGGATTATCTCTGGAAACACCATATATTTT. It is translated as CAISATGIISGNTIYF.

The chain is built from TRBV5-1 and TRBJ2-7; D unclear. This CDR3 region has 16 residues. CDR1 SGHRS and CDR2 YFSETQ come from the germline V gene. V lost 1 base and J lost 3, with 17 bases in between. CDR3: CASSLYNAAGNYEQYF. In DNA, the CDR3 is TGCGCCAGCAGCTTGTACAATGCGGCAGGAAACTACGAGCAGTACTTC.

The V gene is TRBV6-5, the J gene TRBJ2-2, with D tentatively TRBD2 (6 bases). CDR1 is MNHEY and CDR2 is SVGAGI in the germline V gene. Trimming shortened V by 9 bases and J by 3 bases, and 11 bases separated the two germline ends. This CDR3 spans 13 amino acids. Here the CDR3 reads CASRREHTGELFF. CDR3 sequence (DNA): TGTGCCAGTAGGAGGGAGCACACCGGGGAGCTGTTTTTT.

The chain carries TRBV12-5 and TRBJ2-7; TRBD1 matches 7 bases. With 7 bases clipped from V and 3 bases from J, the junction kept 15 bases outside the gene matches. CDR1 and CDR2 (germline): LGHNT, FRNRAP. The CDR3 spans 16 residues. The chain's CDR3 is CASALFLRQGGYEQYF. For the CDR3, the DNA is TGTGCTAGTGCCCTCTTCTTGAGACAGGGTGGCTACGAGCAGTACTTC.

With regard to this clone: Other nucleotide sequences in the sample specify the same CDR3. The chain links TRBV20-1 to TRBJ2-5; 9 nucleotides align to TRBD2. The CDR3 length is 11 residues. Trimming cost V 8 bases and J 2 bases; bases outside gene matches: 0. Germline CDR1 reads DFQATT; CDR2 reads SNEGSKA (reference sequence). The chain's CDR3 is CSSGGQETQYF. CDR3 bases: TGCAGTAGCGGGGGGCAAGAGACCCAGTACTTC.

This clone has just one count. DNA of the CDR3: TGTGCCAGCATTTCCCCTCGGGCCTCGGGCACTGGAAACACCATATATTTT. Protein product: CASISPRASGTGNTIYF. The V and J genes are TRBV7-9 and TRBJ1-3; D unresolved. The CDR3 covers 17 residues. Between the trimmed V and J ends, which lost 7 bases and 2 bases, there was a span of 21 bases. CDR1 is SEHNR, CDR2 FQNEAQ, per germline (reference sequence).

This sequence joins TRBV18 and TRBJ2-7; 9 bases are a match to TRBD1. CDR1 is KGHSH and CDR2 is LQKENI in the germline V gene. V trimming: 0 bases; J trimming: 3 bases; junction bases outside the gene matches: 6. The CDR3 has 16 amino acids. CDR3 nucleotide sequence: TGTGCCAGCTCACCACCCTCATCGGACAGGGGCTACGAGCAGTACTTC. Amino acid sequence: CASSPPSSDRGYEQYF.

The rearrangement uses TRBV7-2 and TRBJ1-2; weak D call: TRBD1 (5 bases). Trimming left V 3 bases short and J 4 bases short, with 12 bases between. Germline assignment: CDR1 SGHTA and CDR2 FQGNSA. The CDR3 has 14 residues. CDR3 sequence: CASSFSQGGYGYTF. The CDR3 coding sequence is TGTGCCAGCAGCTTCAGTCAGGGCGGCTATGGCTACACCTTC.

The V call is TRBV19, the J call TRBJ1-5; possibly TRBD1 for D (5 bases). Trimming removed 4 bases from V and 8 bases from J, with 18 bases in between. CDR3 size: 15 residues. Germline CDR1 is LNHDA and CDR2 is SQIVND (reference sequence). CDR3: CASSTPLDSRKPQHF. Here the CDR3 DNA reads TGTGCCAGTAGTACCCCCCTTGACAGCCGCAAGCCCCAGCATTTT. The variable domain in full, with the rest retrieved from reference TRBV19 and TRBJ1-5, is DGGITQSPKYLFRKEGQNVTLSCEQNLNHDAMYWYRQDPGQGLRLIYYSQIVNDFQKGDIAEGYSVSREKKESFPLTVTSAQKNPTAFYLCASSTPLDSRKPQHFGDGTRLSIL.

This clone is a singleton in its sample. The chain is built from TRBV7-9 and TRBJ1-1; D perhaps matches TRBD1 (6 bases). Trimming removed 5 bases at V and 5 bases at J, with 15 bases between. The CDR3 loop spans 14 amino acids. Looked up from germline, CDR1 is SEHNR and CDR2 is FQNEAQ (reference sequence). The CDR3 reads CASSLVLGGTEAFF. Here the CDR3 DNA reads TGTGCCAGCAGCCTAGTGTTAGGGGGAACTGAAGCTTTCTTT.

This clone was observed a few times. V usage is TRBV10-3 and J usage is TRBJ1-2, with a weak D call TRBD1 (6 bases). This CDR3 has 15 residues. V lost 0 bases and J lost 0, with 8 bases in between. Germline values: CDR1 ENHRY, CDR2 SYGVKD. The CDR3, as DNA: TGTGCCATCAGTGAGTCGGGGGGGCCTAACTATGGCTACACCTTC. This gives the protein CAISESGGPNYGYTF.

This clone was observed once. The identical CDR3 is also encoded by other nucleotide sequences in the sample. The chain employs TRBV5-1 and TRBJ2-3, with 8 bases that match TRBD2. J was trimmed by 4 bases and V by 4 bases; bases with no gene match: 5. The CDR3 extends over 14 amino acids. Germline assignment: CDR1 SGHRS and CDR2 YFSETQ. The CDR3 DNA is TGCGCCAGCAGCCTAGGACTAGCCTCAGATACGCAGTATTTT. Translated, it gives CASSLGLASDTQYF.

This clone was counted once. V is TRBV10-3 and J is TRBJ1-2; 9 bases map to TRBD1. Germline values: CDR1 ENHRY, CDR2 SYGVKD. J lost 5 bases, V lost 2 bases, and 6 bases had no gene match. The CDR3 has 15 amino acids. This CDR3 reads CAISEIRTGEYGYTF. In DNA, the CDR3 is TGTGCCATCAGTGAGATCAGGACAGGGGAGTATGGCTACACCTTC.

The gene calls are TRBV5-1 and TRBJ1-1; D unresolved. CDR1 SGHRS and CDR2 YFSETQ come from the germline V gene. The CDR3 runs 14 residues. Trimming took off 0 bases at V and 3 bases at J, with 9 bases between the two ends. The CDR3 DNA is TGCGCCAGCAGCTTGGGGGAGGTATACACTGAAGCTTTCTTT. Translating gives CASSLGEVYTEAFF.

The chain recombines TRBV6-5 with TRBJ1-2, with 8 bases fitting TRBD1. The CDR3 extends over 14 amino acids. Germline assignment: CDR1 MNHEY and CDR2 SVGAGI. V was pared by 5 bases and J by 6 bases, with 8 bases of the junction left unmatched. The CDR3 here is CASSRDRGLDGYTF. The DNA of the CDR3 is TGTGCCAGCAGTCGAGACAGGGGATTAGATGGCTACACCTTC.

The V gene is TRBV7-9, the J gene TRBJ1-2; possibly TRBD1 for D (6 bases). Trimming removed 0 bases from V and 4 bases from J, with 12 bases in between. From germline, CDR1 is SEHNR and CDR2 FQNEAQ (reference sequence). The CDR3 is 15 amino acids. CDR3 sequence (DNA): TGTGCCAGCAGCTTAGCTTTGGACAGTTTCTATGGCTACACCTTC. Translation gives CASSLALDSFYGYTF.

V and J are TRBV5-6 and TRBJ1-3, with no clear D. CDR3 length: 17 amino acids. V lost 0 bases and J 4 bases, leaving 17 bases between the germline ends. Germline assignment: CDR1 SGHDT and CDR2 YYEEEE. CDR3 residues: CASSLGPGLGIGNTIYF. DNA of the CDR3: TGTGCCAGCAGCTTGGGACCCGGCTTAGGGATCGGAAACACCATATATTTT.

The chain links TRBV27 to TRBJ1-5; maybe TRBD1 (5 bases). CDR1 and CDR2 from the germline V gene are MNHEY and SMNVEV (reference sequence). The ends were cut back, 4 bases at V and 7 bases at J, with 14 bases in the middle. The CDR3 contains 14 residues. CDR3 in DNA: TGTGCCAGCAGTTCAGGGATTCCGGAGCAGCCCCAGCATTTT. Translating it yields CASSSGIPEQPQHF.

The chain is built from TRBV2 and TRBJ2-3; 7 nucleotides agree with TRBD2. J lost 2 bases, V lost 4 bases, and 6 bases had no gene match. The CDR3 is made up of 15 amino acids. CDR1 is SNHLY, CDR2 FYNNEI, per germline. This CDR3 reads CASSARDYPTDTQYF. The DNA of the CDR3 is TGTGCCAGCAGTGCGAGGGACTACCCCACAGATACGCAGTATTTT.

This sequence joins TRBV6-1 and TRBJ1-3, with D unresolved. Trimming stripped 7 bases from V and 0 bases from J, with 10 bases between. The germline V gene has CDR1 MNHNS and CDR2 SASEGT. The CDR3 totals 14 residues. CDR3 coding DNA: TGTGCCAGCACCAGACCCAGCTCTGGAAACACCATATATTTT. Translated: CASTRPSSGNTIYF.

This clone was detected once. The chain joins TRBV2 to TRBJ2-6; TRBD1 is a possible D gene (6 bases). V lost 9 bases and J 2 bases, leaving 26 bases between the germline ends. CDR3 length: 19 amino acids. Germline assignment: CDR1 SNHLY and CDR2 FYNNEI. The CDR3 region is CARQGNKGSPSTGANVLTF. As DNA, the CDR3 is TGTGCCAGACAGGGAAATAAGGGTAGTCCCTCGACTGGGGCCAACGTCCTGACTTTC. The complete variable domain, with remaining parts taken from reference TRBV2 and TRBJ2-6, reads EPEVTQTPSHQVTQMGQEVILRCVPISNHLYFYWYRQILGQKVEFLVSFYNNEISEKSEIFDDQFSVERPDGSNFTLKIRSTKLEDSAMYFCARQGNKGSPSTGANVLTFGAGSRLTVL.

The gene calls are TRBV9 and TRBJ2-5, with TRBD2 identical over 10 bases. CDR1 is SGDLS, CDR2 YYNGEE, per germline. CDR3 length equals 16 residues. Germline trimming cut 0 bases from V and 4 bases from J; bases unmatched to any gene: 6. CDR3 DNA sequence: TGTGCCAGCAGCGTAGCCGTAGCGGGAGGAGGAGAGACCCAGTACTTC. This codes for CASSVAVAGGGETQYF.

The chain carries TRBV7-2 and TRBJ1-4; tentatively, D is TRBD1 (6 bases). Germline CDR1 is SGHTA and CDR2 is FQGNSA. The V gene lost 3 bases and the J gene lost 7 bases, with 9 bases spanning the gap. This CDR3 region has 13 residues. CDR3 DNA: TGTGCCAGCAGCTTGGGGGCGCGTGAAAAACTGTTTTTT. It specifies CASSLGAREKLFF.

The V call is TRBV7-9, the J call TRBJ1-5, with D possibly being TRBD1 (6 bases). Trimming took off 2 bases at V and 7 bases at J, with 12 bases between the two ends. Germline loops: CDR1 SEHNR, CDR2 FQNEAQ (reference sequence). This CDR3 has 14 amino acids. The CDR3: CASSLQGSGQPQHF. The CDR3, as DNA: TGTGCCAGCAGCTTACAGGGGTCCGGACAGCCCCAGCATTTT. The full variable domain, rest sourced from reference TRBV7-9 and TRBJ1-5, is DTGVSQNPRHKITKRGQNVTFRCDPISEHNRLYWYRQTLGQGPEFLTYFQNEAQLEKSRLLSDRFSAERPKGSFSTLEIQRTEQGDSAMYLCASSLQGSGQPQHFGDGTRLSIL.

This clone was seen just once. The J gene is TRBJ1-4, the V gene TRBV5-1; 8 positions match TRBD1. The germline CDR1 and CDR2 sequences are SGHRS and YFSETQ. V gave up 4 bases and J gave up 0 bases; unmatched junction bases: 5. The CDR3 totals 16 residues. The CDR3 bases are TGCGCCAGCAGCAAAGGACAGGGCTCAACTAATGAAAAACTGTTTTTT. Translated: CASSKGQGSTNEKLFF.

Worth noting for this clone: The same CDR3 also results from other DNA sequences found in this sample. The chain links TRBV27 to TRBJ2-7; D remains unclear. Germline V gene data show CDR1 as MNHEY and CDR2 as SMNVEV (reference sequence). The V end lost 3 bases, the J end lost 0 bases, and 6 bases lay between the germline ends. The CDR3 contains 13 residues. The DNA of the CDR3 is TGTGCCAGCAGTTTTCAATTCTCCTACGAGCAGTACTTC. Its protein product is CASSFQFSYEQYF.

The chain uses TRBV30 and TRBJ1-1, with a weak D call TRBD1 (5 bases). Germline-derived CDR1 and CDR2 are GTSNPN and SVGIG (reference sequence). With 4 bases removed from V and 2 bases from J, the gap between germline ends came to 14 bases. The CDR3 length is 14 residues. The CDR3 reads CAWNLGHSNTEAFF. CDR3 sequence (DNA): TGTGCCTGGAACTTAGGACACTCCAACACTGAAGCTTTCTTT.

The rearrangement uses TRBV30 and TRBJ2-6; 8 bases line up with TRBD1. The CDR3 consists of 16 residues. In germline, CDR1 is GTSNPN, CDR2 SVGIG (reference sequence). The V segment lost 1 base and the J segment 1 base; nucleotides outside the gene matches: 3. DNA of the CDR3: TGTGCCTGGAGTGGCGACAGGGGATCTGGGGCCAACGTCCTGACTTTC. It specifies CAWSGDRGSGANVLTF.

The chain combines TRBV30 with TRBJ2-5; tentatively, D is TRBD1 or TRBD2 (6 bases each). The germline V gene encodes CDR1 GTSNPN and CDR2 SVGIG (reference sequence). Trimming took off 0 bases at V and 7 bases at J, with 9 bases between the two ends. The CDR3 contains 12 residues. In DNA form, the CDR3 reads TGTGCCTGGAGTGTAGGGGGGATGACCCAGTACTTC. Protein: CAWSVGGMTQYF.